A selection of T cell receptor beta chains follows, all from one sample in a study of blood T cell repertoires in COVID-19. Using immunoSEQ multiplex PCR, the repertoire was profiled, and TCRdb retains in-frame clones only, with some absent. The sample carries hundreds of thousands of clones, 70% to 90% recorded once. The material sequenced was peripheral blood. Receptor source: a man aged 45-65 years with active or convalescent COVID-19. Each CDR3 is given with its conserved first and last residue. Fields, in order: J gene, V gene, D gene, clone size, CDR3 protein, CDR3 DNA. The D gene is left open where the match is weak. For some rows the clone size is stated as once, few or many, or as a class when expanded; others skip it.

j_call: TRBJ2-3
v_call: TRBV6-5
d_call: TRBD1
clone_size: .
cdr3_aa: CASSYSGQGKDTQYF
cdr3_nt: TGTGCCAGCAGTTACTCGGGACAGGGAAAAGATACGCAGTATTTT

j_call: TRBJ1-5
v_call: TRBV7-2
d_call: .
clone_size: .
cdr3_aa: CASSFGGGDNNQPQHF
cdr3_nt: TGTGCCAGCAGCTTCGGTGGGGGGGACAACAATCAGCCCCAGCATTTT

j_call: TRBJ2-7
v_call: TRBV3-1/TRBV3-2
d_call: .
clone_size: .
cdr3_aa: CASSRRDYEQYF
cdr3_nt: TGTGCCAGCAGCCGCAGGGACTACGAGCAGTACTTC

j_call: TRBJ1-2
v_call: TRBV28
d_call: TRBD1
clone_size: .
cdr3_aa: CASSFGDRPKNGYTF
cdr3_nt: TGTGCCAGCAGTTTTGGGGACAGGCCGAAGAATGGCTACACCTTC

j_call: TRBJ2-7
v_call: TRBV27
d_call: .
clone_size: .
cdr3_aa: CASSLSGTLLSYEQYF
cdr3_nt: TGTGCCAGCAGTTTATCGGGGACACTCCTCTCCTACGAGCAGTACTTC

j_call: TRBJ2-7
v_call: TRBV20-1
d_call: .
clone_size: .
cdr3_aa: CSASKAVRTPEQYF
cdr3_nt: TGCAGTGCTAGTAAGGCGGTGAGAACTCCCGAGCAGTACTTC

j_call: TRBJ1-5
v_call: TRBV28
d_call: TRBD1
clone_size: .
cdr3_aa: CASSSGTAYNQPQHF
cdr3_nt: TGTGCCAGCAGTTCCGGGACAGCCTACAATCAGCCCCAGCATTTT

j_call: TRBJ2-3
v_call: TRBV9
d_call: TRBD2
clone_size: once
cdr3_aa: CASSVSSGRGTDTQYF
cdr3_nt: TGTGCCAGCAGCGTTTCTAGCGGGAGGGGCACAGATACGCAGTATTTT

j_call: TRBJ2-2
v_call: TRBV14
d_call: TRBD1
clone_size: .
cdr3_aa: CASSRYRDRDTGELFF
cdr3_nt: TGTGCCAGCAGCCGGTACCGGGACAGGGACACCGGGGAGCTGTTTTTT

j_call: TRBJ2-5
v_call: TRBV18
d_call: .
clone_size: .
cdr3_aa: CASSPLVAAPETQYF
cdr3_nt: TGTGCCAGCTCACCATTAGTAGCGGCCCCAGAGACCCAGTACTTC

j_call: TRBJ2-2
v_call: TRBV10-3
d_call: .
clone_size: .
cdr3_aa: CAISPRVAENTGELFF
cdr3_nt: TGTGCCATCAGCCCGAGGGTAGCAGAAAACACCGGGGAGCTGTTTTTT

j_call: TRBJ1-3
v_call: TRBV2
d_call: .
clone_size: .
cdr3_aa: CASRWDSSGNTIYF
cdr3_nt: TGTGCCAGCAGATGGGACTCTTCTGGAAACACCATATATTTT

j_call: TRBJ1-1
v_call: TRBV5-1
d_call: .
clone_size: .
cdr3_aa: CASSLLGASDTEAFF
cdr3_nt: TGCGCCAGCAGCTTGTTGGGGGCCTCGGACACTGAAGCTTTCTTT

j_call: TRBJ2-5
v_call: TRBV29-1
d_call: .
clone_size: .
cdr3_aa: CSVHSQGAVLAVETQYF
cdr3_nt: .

j_call: TRBJ2-1
v_call: TRBV9
d_call: TRBD1
clone_size: .
cdr3_aa: CASSPRGDRATPNEQFF
cdr3_nt: TGTGCCAGCAGCCCTCGGGGGGACAGGGCCACCCCCAATGAGCAGTTCTTC

j_call: TRBJ1-6
v_call: TRBV25-1
d_call: .
clone_size: few
cdr3_aa: CASSEHAGNAPLHF
cdr3_nt: TGTGCCAGCAGTGAACATGCAGGGAACGCACCCCTCCACTTT

j_call: TRBJ2-7
v_call: TRBV5-5
d_call: .
clone_size: .
cdr3_aa: CASSLGLDGDLFEQYF
cdr3_nt: TGTGCCAGCAGCTTGGGGCTGGACGGGGATTTGTTCGAGCAGTACTTC

j_call: TRBJ2-1
v_call: TRBV6-5
d_call: TRBD2
clone_size: .
cdr3_aa: CASSLTSGEQFF
cdr3_nt: TGTGCCAGCAGCCTAACTAGCGGGGAGCAGTTCTTC

j_call: TRBJ2-3
v_call: TRBV2
d_call: .
clone_size: .
cdr3_aa: CASSSGTQVSTDTQYF
cdr3_nt: TGTGCCAGCAGTTCCGGGACTCAGGTCAGCACAGATACGCAGTATTTT

j_call: TRBJ2-1
v_call: TRBV7-3
d_call: .
clone_size: .
cdr3_aa: CASSFADSRVNEQFF
cdr3_nt: TGTGCCAGCAGCTTCGCGGACTCGAGGGTTAATGAGCAGTTCTTC

j_call: TRBJ2-7
v_call: TRBV12-3/TRBV12-4
d_call: TRBD1
clone_size: .
cdr3_aa: CASSDRGNYEQYF
cdr3_nt: TGTGCCAGCAGTGACAGGGGAAATTACGAGCAGTACTTC

j_call: TRBJ2-7
v_call: TRBV15
d_call: .
clone_size: .
cdr3_aa: CATSRDREQYF
cdr3_nt: TGTGCCACCAGCAGAGACCGCGAGCAGTACTTC

j_call: TRBJ2-7
v_call: TRBV15
d_call: TRBD2
clone_size: .
cdr3_aa: CATSRELAGEQYF
cdr3_nt: TGTGCCACCAGCAGAGAACTAGCGGGCGAGCAGTACTTC

j_call: TRBJ2-2
v_call: TRBV5-4
d_call: TRBD2
clone_size: .
cdr3_aa: CASSPGTSGSPGELFF
cdr3_nt: TGTGCCAGCAGCCCCGGTACTAGCGGGAGTCCCGGGGAGCTGTTTTTT

j_call: TRBJ2-1
v_call: TRBV11-2
d_call: .
clone_size: .
cdr3_aa: CASSLVLADYNEQFF
cdr3_nt: TGTGCCAGCAGCTTAGTACTTGCCGACTACAATGAGCAGTTCTTC

j_call: TRBJ2-5
v_call: TRBV14
d_call: TRBD1
clone_size: .
cdr3_aa: CASSPLRGTQETQYF
cdr3_nt: TGTGCCAGCAGCCCGCTCAGGGGGACCCAAGAGACCCAGTACTTC

j_call: TRBJ2-7
v_call: TRBV2
d_call: TRBD2
clone_size: .
cdr3_aa: CASTLRGGGLAGGNYEQYF
cdr3_nt: TGTGCCAGCACCCTACGTGGCGGGGGACTAGCGGGAGGGAACTACGAGCAGTACTTC

j_call: TRBJ1-3
v_call: TRBV14
d_call: .
clone_size: .
cdr3_aa: CASSPRRTAGSGNTIYF
cdr3_nt: TGTGCCAGCAGCCCAAGGCGTACAGCCGGCTCTGGAAACACCATATATTTT

j_call: TRBJ1-5
v_call: TRBV5-4
d_call: .
clone_size: few
cdr3_aa: CASSRGGDSNQPQHF
cdr3_nt: TGTGCCAGCAGCCGGGGAGGGGATAGCAATCAGCCCCAGCATTTT

j_call: TRBJ1-1
v_call: TRBV9
d_call: .
clone_size: .
cdr3_aa: CASSVSTYTEAFF
cdr3_nt: TGTGCCAGCAGCGTGTCCACTTACACTGAAGCTTTCTTT

j_call: TRBJ2-5
v_call: TRBV15
d_call: .
clone_size: .
cdr3_aa: CATSRRLVEETQYF
cdr3_nt: TGTGCCACCAGCAGAAGATTAGTTGAAGAGACCCAGTACTTC

j_call: TRBJ1-4
v_call: TRBV5-5
d_call: .
clone_size: .
cdr3_aa: CASSLTFLSEVGEKLFF
cdr3_nt: TGTGCCAGCAGCTTGACTTTTTTATCGGAGGTGGGAGAAAAACTGTTTTTT

j_call: TRBJ2-5
v_call: TRBV5-1
d_call: TRBD2
clone_size: .
cdr3_aa: CASSLGAGGGETQYF
cdr3_nt: TGCGCCAGCAGCCTTGGAGCGGGAGGGGGTGAGACCCAGTACTTC

j_call: TRBJ1-1
v_call: TRBV6-5
d_call: .
clone_size: few
cdr3_aa: CASSRAWGGTEAFF
cdr3_nt: TGTGCCAGCAGCCGCGCCTGGGGAGGAACTGAAGCTTTCTTT

j_call: TRBJ2-3
v_call: TRBV5-5
d_call: TRBD2
clone_size: .
cdr3_aa: CASSHARGLAGGDTQYF
cdr3_nt: TGTGCCAGCAGCCATGCTCGGGGACTAGCGGGAGGAGATACGCAGTATTTT

j_call: TRBJ2-3
v_call: TRBV7-3
d_call: .
clone_size: .
cdr3_aa: CASSSQGLGDTQYF
cdr3_nt: TGTGCCAGCAGCTCCCAGGGTTTAGGAGATACGCAGTATTTT

j_call: TRBJ1-1
v_call: TRBV28
d_call: TRBD1
clone_size: .
cdr3_aa: CASRLQGATTKAFF
cdr3_nt: TGTGCCAGCAGGCTACAGGGGGCTACCACTAAAGCTTTCTTT

j_call: TRBJ2-1
v_call: TRBV27
d_call: TRBD2
clone_size: .
cdr3_aa: CASSFRLAATYNEQFF
cdr3_nt: TGTGCCAGCAGTTTTCGACTAGCGGCTACCTACAATGAGCAGTTCTTC

j_call: TRBJ1-1
v_call: TRBV19
d_call: .
clone_size: .
cdr3_aa: CASREQGQSPNTEAFF
cdr3_nt: TGTGCCAGTAGGGAACAAGGACAGAGCCCGAACACTGAAGCTTTCTTT

j_call: TRBJ2-7
v_call: TRBV11-2
d_call: .
clone_size: once
cdr3_aa: CASSLEVPYSYEQYF
cdr3_nt: TGTGCCAGCAGCTTAGAAGTCCCCTACTCCTACGAGCAGTACTTC

j_call: TRBJ1-4
v_call: TRBV6-5
d_call: .
clone_size: .
cdr3_aa: CASSYQTGTNEKLFF
cdr3_nt: TGTGCCAGCAGTTACCAGACAGGAACTAATGAAAAACTGTTTTTT

j_call: TRBJ2-1
v_call: TRBV14
d_call: .
clone_size: .
cdr3_aa: CASSQEGVQFF
cdr3_nt: TGTGCCAGCAGCCAAGAAGGGGTGCAGTTCTTC

j_call: TRBJ1-1
v_call: TRBV19
d_call: .
clone_size: .
cdr3_aa: CASSSSHTGVNTEAFF
cdr3_nt: TGTGCCAGTAGCAGCAGCCACACAGGCGTCAACACTGAAGCTTTCTTT

j_call: TRBJ2-7
v_call: TRBV5-1
d_call: TRBD2
clone_size: .
cdr3_aa: CASRYLAGAPEQYF
cdr3_nt: TGCGCCAGCAGGTATCTAGCGGGAGCACCCGAGCAGTACTTC

j_call: TRBJ1-5
v_call: TRBV28
d_call: .
clone_size: .
cdr3_aa: CASSFLVEVRNQPQHF
cdr3_nt: TGTGCCAGCAGTTTCTTAGTTGAGGTTCGCAATCAGCCCCAGCATTTT

j_call: TRBJ2-7
v_call: TRBV6-6
d_call: .
clone_size: once
cdr3_aa: CASSYDRSPSYEQYF
cdr3_nt: TGTGCCAGCAGTTACGACAGATCCCCATCCTACGAGCAGTACTTC

j_call: TRBJ2-7
v_call: TRBV6-5
d_call: .
clone_size: .
cdr3_aa: CASRPRGGAYEQYF
cdr3_nt: TGTGCCAGCAGGCCACGCGGAGGGGCCTACGAGCAGTACTTC

j_call: TRBJ2-1
v_call: TRBV4-1
d_call: .
clone_size: .
cdr3_aa: CASSLVPGGLTYNEQFF
cdr3_nt: TGCGCCAGCAGCTTAGTTCCTGGCGGGCTCACCTACAATGAGCAGTTCTTC

j_call: TRBJ1-2
v_call: TRBV5-1
d_call: TRBD1
clone_size: .
cdr3_aa: CASSREGQSNYGYTF
cdr3_nt: TGCGCCAGCAGCCGCGAGGGACAGTCTAACTATGGCTACACCTTC

j_call: TRBJ1-2
v_call: TRBV6-2/TRBV6-3
d_call: .
clone_size: .
cdr3_aa: CASSLTWGRGYTF
cdr3_nt: TGTGCCAGCAGTCTCACTTGGGGCCGTGGCTACACCTTC

j_call: TRBJ1-1
v_call: TRBV5-4
d_call: TRBD1
clone_size: .
cdr3_aa: CASSLDGQGRMNTEAFF
cdr3_nt: TGTGCCAGCAGCTTGGATGGACAGGGCAGGATGAACACTGAAGCTTTCTTT